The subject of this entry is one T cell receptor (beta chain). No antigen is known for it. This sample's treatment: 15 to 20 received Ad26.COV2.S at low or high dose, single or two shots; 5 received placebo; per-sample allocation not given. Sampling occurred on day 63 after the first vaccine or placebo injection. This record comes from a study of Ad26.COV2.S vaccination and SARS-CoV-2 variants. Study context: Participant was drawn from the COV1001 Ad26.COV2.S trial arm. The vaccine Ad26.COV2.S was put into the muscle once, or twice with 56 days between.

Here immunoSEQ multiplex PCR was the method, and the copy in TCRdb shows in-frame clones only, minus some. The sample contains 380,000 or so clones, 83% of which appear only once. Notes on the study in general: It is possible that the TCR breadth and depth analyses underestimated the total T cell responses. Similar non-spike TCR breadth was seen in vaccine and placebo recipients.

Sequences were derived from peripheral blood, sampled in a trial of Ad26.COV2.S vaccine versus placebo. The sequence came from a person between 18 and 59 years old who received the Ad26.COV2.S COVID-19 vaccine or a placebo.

The CDR3 spells CASSSGTAGYEQYF. CDR3 nucleotide sequence: TGTGCCAGCAGCTCCGGGACGGCGGGGTACGAGCAGTACTTC. The genes are TRBV11-2 and TRBJ2-7; a possible D gene is TRBD2 (6 bases). The CDR3 is made up of 14 amino acids. Trimming cost V 4 bases and J 4 bases, with 14 bases left between them. Germline CDR1 SGHAT, CDR2 FQNNGV.